The 15 T cell receptor beta chains in this list originate from one sample, sequenced in a study of blood T cell repertoires in COVID-19. The assay was immunoSEQ multiplex PCR, and TCRdb's table has in-frame clones only and misses some. The sample has roughly 67,000 clones, approximately 73% seen once. The specimen was peripheral blood. Receptors originate from a woman between 45 and 60 years old with active or convalescent COVID-19.

This CDR3 reads CAWRIQGTAYGYTF. In DNA, the CDR3 is TGTGCCTGGAGGATCCAGGGAACAGCCTATGGCTACACCTTC. The chain is built from TRBV30 and TRBJ1-2; possible D gene TRBD1, 5 bases. From germline, CDR1 is GTSNPN and CDR2 SVGIG (reference sequence). Trimming pared 3 bases from V and 4 bases from J, leaving 15 bases between. CDR3 size: 14 residues.

There are a few counts of this clone. The rearrangement joins TRBV19 to TRBJ2-2; tentatively, D is TRBD1 (5 bases). This CDR3 has 16 amino acids. Looked up from germline, CDR1 is LNHDA and CDR2 is SQIVND (reference sequence). The ends were cut back, 2 bases at V and 2 bases at J, with 12 bases in the middle. In DNA form, the CDR3 reads TGTGCCAGTAGTATATTAGGGGCGGCAAACACCGGGGAGCTGTTTTTT. It codes for CASSILGAANTGELFF.

This clone has a handful of counts. The V and J genes are TRBV27 and TRBJ1-1; D not certain. The CDR3 length is 12 residues. With 3 bases removed from V and 5 bases from J, the gap between germline ends came to 7 bases. CDR1 is MNHEY and CDR2 is SMNVEV in the germline V gene (reference sequence). The CDR3 coding sequence is TGTGCCAGCAGTTTCGACGGGACTGAAGCTTTCTTT. This codes for CASSFDGTEAFF.

This clone was observed a few times. V gene TRBV10-3 combines with J gene TRBJ2-7; 7 nucleotides agree with TRBD2. This CDR3 has 12 amino acids. V was pared by 10 bases and J by 5 bases, with 8 bases of the junction left unmatched. Germline assignment: CDR1 ENHRY and CDR2 SYGVKD. The CDR3: CATGEGSNEQYF. DNA for the CDR3: TGTGCCACTGGGGAGGGGTCGAACGAGCAGTACTTC.

This chain joins TRBV4-2 and TRBJ2-2; 7 bases line up with TRBD1. This CDR3 has 15 amino acids. Germline V CDR1 and CDR2: LGHNA, YNFKEQ. Trimming removed 4 bases from V and 7 bases from J; junction bases left unmatched: 9. This CDR3 reads CASSPPDRDSGELFF. The CDR3 DNA reads TGTGCCAGCAGCCCACCTGACCGGGACAGCGGGGAGCTGTTTTTT.

The V gene is TRBV19, the J gene TRBJ2-1; 8 bases are shared with TRBD2. Germline V gene sequence: CDR1 LNHDA, CDR2 SQIVND (reference sequence). This CDR3 has 15 amino acids. V was clipped by 7 bases and J by 2 bases; unmatched bases: 7. CDR3 protein: CASTPGGTAYNEQFF. The CDR3 nucleotides read TGTGCCAGTACTCCGGGAGGGACGGCCTACAATGAGCAGTTCTTC.

The V gene is TRBV2, the J gene TRBJ1-2; D not certain. Trimming removed 3 bases from V and 7 bases from J, with 3 bases in between. Germline V gene lookup returns CDR1 SNHLY and CDR2 FYNNEI. This CDR3 contains 10 residues. The CDR3 region is CASSDIGYTF. The CDR3 bases are TGTGCCAGCAGTGATATTGGCTACACCTTC.

The chain carries TRBV19 and TRBJ1-6, with D unresolved. The CDR3 is 13 residues long. Trimming left V 7 bases short and J 7 bases short, with 11 bases between. Germline CDR1 and CDR2: LNHDA and SQIVND (reference sequence). This CDR3 is CASNLAANSPLHF. DNA for the CDR3: TGTGCCAGTAACCTCGCGGCAAATTCACCCCTCCACTTT.

The chain recombines TRBV18 with TRBJ2-7, with 9 bases fitting TRBD1. This CDR3 spans 14 amino acids. Trimming took 8 bases from V and 4 from J; bases not matched to a gene: 9. Germline V gene lookup returns CDR1 KGHSH and CDR2 LQKENI. The CDR3 DNA reads TGTGCCAGCCACCCGGACAGGGGTCGTTACGAGCAGTACTTC. Its translation is CASHPDRGRYEQYF.

This chain links TRBV7-2 with TRBJ2-7; D may be TRBD2 (5 bases). Germline V CDR1 and CDR2: SGHTA, FQGNSA. V gave up 10 bases and J gave up 5 bases, with 12 bases separating them. The CDR3 contains 11 residues. The CDR3 region is CAIPGIHEQYF. CDR3 sequence (DNA): TGTGCCATCCCCGGGATTCACGAGCAGTACTTC.

A single count supports this clone. J is TRBJ2-7 and V is TRBV15; 9 nucleotides agree with TRBD2. Looked up from germline, CDR1 is LNHNV and CDR2 is YYDKDF (reference sequence). V lost 3 bases to trimming and J lost 3 bases; unmatched junction nucleotides: 6. This CDR3 has 15 amino acids. This CDR3 reads CATSSVAGDHYEQYF. The CDR3 DNA sequence: TGTGCCACCAGCAGTGTAGCGGGAGACCACTACGAGCAGTACTTC.

The chain links TRBV6-2 or TRBV6-3 to TRBJ2-1; the match to TRBD2 covers 16 bases. V lost 5 bases and J lost 15; bases outside the gene matches: 10. Germline V gene sequence: CDR1 MNHEY, CDR2 SVGEGT. The CDR3 contains 15 residues. The CDR3 loop reads CASSAGTSGRARRFF. The CDR3 DNA follows: TGTGCCAGCAGTGCAGGGACTAGCGGGAGGGCACGGCGGTTCTTC.

This clone has a handful of counts. The chain joins TRBV11-2 to TRBJ1-5, with D unresolved. Trimming cost V 4 bases and J 1 base, with 17 bases left between them. Germline CDR1 is SGHAT and CDR2 is FQNNGV. The CDR3 sequence is 17 residues long. The CDR3 DNA is TGTGCCAGCAGCTCGCTAGGAGGCCGGGGAAGCAATCAGCCCCAGCATTTT. Translating gives CASSSLGGRGSNQPQHF. The whole variable domain, filled in from reference TRBV11-2 and TRBJ1-5, reads EAGVAQSPRYKIIEKRQSVAFWCNPISGHATLYWYQQILGQGPKLLIQFQNNGVVDDSQLPKDRFSAERLKGVDSTLKIQPAKLEDSAVYLCASSSLGGRGSNQPQHFGDGTRLSIL.

A few counts support this clone. The V call is TRBV7-2, the J call TRBJ1-2, with 11 positions matching TRBD1. This CDR3 comprises 16 residues. V shed 2 bases, J shed 2 bases, and the junction held 4 bases outside the gene matches. CDR1 is SGHTA and CDR2 is FQGNSA in the germline V gene. The CDR3 bases are TGTGCCAGCAGCTTAAGGACAGGGGGCGCCAACTATGGCTACACCTTC. Its translation is CASSLRTGGANYGYTF.

This clone was recorded a few times. This chain joins TRBV19 and TRBJ1-1; the match to TRBD1 covers 9 bases. Germline CDR1 is LNHDA and CDR2 is SQIVND (reference sequence). The CDR3 is made up of 12 amino acids. The J segment lost 4 bases and the V segment lost 8 bases, leaving 2 bases of the junction unmatched. CDR3 sequence (DNA): TGTGCCAGTGGACAGGGGAGCACTGAAGCTTTCTTT. It specifies CASGQGSTEAFF.